Below, one TCR beta chain is given with its context. Its cognate antigen is unknown. The data were taken from a study of cytomegalovirus exposure and HLA in healthy donors. Study-wide results and caveats: The authors excluded some V segments, including TRBV6-2 and TRBV6-3, as indistinguishable.

Germline lookup yields CDR1 ENHRY and CDR2 SYGVKD. Trimming took 4 bases from V and 7 from J, leaving 10 bases between them. The CDR3 length is 12 residues. PCR involved 60 Vbeta and 13 Jbeta primers. The data were produced by immunoSEQ multiplex PCR, yet TCRdb's version contains in-frame clones alone and is incomplete. The sample carries some 250,000 clones, about 81% recorded once. These donors counted as nominally healthy when sampled, but unrecorded immune exposures were likely. Sequenced sample: PBMCs. The chain combines TRBV10-3 with TRBJ1-1; perhaps TRBD1 as D (5 bases). This receptor was identified in a woman in her forties in good health and CMV-seropositive. As DNA, the CDR3 is TGTGCCATCAGTGGGTTGGGGCTTGAAGCTTTCTTT. It specifies CAISGLGLEAFF.